A few counts support the clone carrying this T cell receptor (beta chain). Its matching antigen is unknown. Germline V CDR1 and CDR2: LNHDA, SQIVND (reference sequence). This CDR3 has 14 amino acids. V was clipped by 4 bases and J by 1 base, with 10 bases between them. This entry belongs to a study of CD8+ T cells in alopecia areata. Study-level information: The tofacitinib course ran for 6 to 18 months and was followed by 6 months off drug. Study-level results: Mice showed clearer TCR sharing than patients did, a gap that was possibly HLA-related.

RNA, once extracted, was reverse transcribed into cDNA for use as the sequencing template. TCRdb's table, derived via immunoSEQ multiplex PCR, lists solely in-frame clones and lacks some. The sample holds some 16,000 clones; 50% to 75% are singletons and the top ten take 9% to 15%. Punch biopsies of lesional scalp, plus peripheral blood, were taken from alopecia areata patients. The origin of this receptor is a human donor with alopecia areata. Sequencing was carried out using skin. The gene calls are TRBV19 and TRBJ1-1; D remains ambiguous. CDR3 sequence (DNA): TGTGCCAGTAGTAGAACAGTAGAGAACACTGAAGCTTTCTTT. Its translation is CASSRTVENTEAFF.